The clone carrying this T cell receptor beta chain has just a few counts. These data come from a study of identical twins. TCRdb re-derived calls from the 5' RACE reads in MiXCR, one entry per CDR3 protein. The sample shows more than 1.5 million distinct CDR3 sequences, more than 30% of them seen only once. The CDR3 is 14 residues long. Germline trimming cut 5 bases from V and 1 base from J; bases unmatched to any gene: 2. The V and J genes are TRBV12-3 or TRBV12-4 and TRBJ2-3, with 8 nucleotides matching TRBD2. This clonotype was sampled from a newborn girl in good health. The specimen was cord blood. CDR3 in amino acids: CASSTGGGTDTQYF. The CDR3 coding sequence is TGTGCCAGCAGTACGGGAGGGGGCACAGATACGCAGTATTTT.